The rows below give T cell receptor beta chains drawn from one sample of a study of shared clonotypes between healthy human individuals. The repertoire was sequenced with immunoSEQ multiplex PCR; TCRdb's copy has only in-frame clones and lacks some. Of more than 2 million clones in the sample, about 95% were seen once. Sequenced input: naive CD4+ T cells sorted from blood. The receptors were sampled from a man aged 18 to 29 in good health. CDR3s include the opening cysteine and the closing phenylalanine or tryptophan. The D gene is left open where the match is weak. The size of a clone is reported for some rows only, either as once, few or many, or as a class for expanded clones.

TGTGCCAGCAGCTTAGCCCCGACAGGGGGGGCTGAAGCTTTCTTT,CASSLAPTGGAEAFF,TRBJ1-1,TRBD1,TRBV13,15,.
TGTGCCAGCAGCCTCTCCGGTGGGACTAGCGGGCGCGAGCAGTACTTC,CASSLSGGTSGREQYF,TRBJ2-7,TRBD2,TRBV7-2,16,.
TGTGCTACTCAACGGGGAGGGAGTACTGAAGCTTTCTTT,CATQRGGSTEAFF,TRBJ1-1,.,TRBV28,13,.
TGCGCCAGCAGACTGAACTACGAGCAGTACTTC,CASRLNYEQYF,TRBJ2-7,.,TRBV10-2,11,.
TGCGCCAGCAGCTTGTGGGCTAGCGGGGGGCCTAGCACAGATACGCAGTATTTT,CASSLWASGGPSTDTQYF,TRBJ2-3,TRBD2,TRBV5-1,18,.
TGTGCCAGTAGTTTCTCTGGGGCCAACGTCCTGACTTTC,CASSFSGANVLTF,TRBJ2-6,.,TRBV19,13,few
TGTGCCAGCAGTGAAGGGAGTACCTATAATTCACCCCTCCACTTT,CASSEGSTYNSPLHF,TRBJ1-6,.,TRBV2,15,once
TGTGCCAGCAGCCGCCAGGGCGGAGAGACCCAGTACTTC,CASSRQGGETQYF,TRBJ2-5,.,TRBV2,13,.
TGTGCCAGCAGCTTAGCCAGGGGGCCTGGGGCCAACGTCCTGACTTTC,CASSLARGPGANVLTF,TRBJ2-6,TRBD1,TRBV5-8,16,.
TGCGCCAGCAGCTTGTTGAGGGCCGGGGAGCTGTTTTTT,CASSLLRAGELFF,TRBJ2-2,.,TRBV5-1,13,.
TGCGCCAGCGGGAGGACTGAACTTAGCACAGATACGCAGTATTTT,CASGRTELSTDTQYF,TRBJ2-3,.,TRBV5-1,15,.
TGCGCCAGCAGCCAAGATATCAGCCTAGCGGGTGGCACCGGGGAGCTGTTTTTT,CASSQDISLAGGTGELFF,TRBJ2-2,TRBD2,TRBV4-3,18,.
TGTGCCAGCCGAAAAGGACAGGGCGCCGGGGAGCTGTTTTTT,CASRKGQGAGELFF,TRBJ2-2,TRBD1,TRBV28,14,.
TGTGCCAGCAGTGAATATCGGGGTGGGGGAGAGACCCAGTACTTC,CASSEYRGGGETQYF,TRBJ2-5,.,TRBV25-1,15,.
TGTGCCGCCCGACTAGCGCGTGCCACGTTGGACCAGTACTTC,CAARLARATLDQYF,TRBJ2-5,TRBD2,TRBV6-1,14,.
TGTGCCAGCAGCGGACGTCGGGACAGATGGTACACCTTC,CASSGRRDRWYTF,TRBJ1-2,TRBD1,TRBV7-2,13,.
TGTGCCAGCAGCTTGGACAGGGATCAGCCCCAGCATTTT,CASSLDRDQPQHF,TRBJ1-5,.,TRBV5-8,13,.
TGCAGCGTTTTGGGGGCGTATGAGCAGTTCTTC,CSVLGAYEQFF,TRBJ2-1,.,TRBV29-1,11,.
TGTGCCAGCCGGCCTGGTCATTGGTCCTATAATTCACCCCTCCACTTT,CASRPGHWSYNSPLHF,TRBJ1-6,.,TRBV11-2,16,.
TGTGCCAGCAGTTCAGGAGGGCTCCAAGAGACCCAGTACTTC,CASSSGGLQETQYF,TRBJ2-5,.,TRBV6-6,14,.
TGTGCCAGCAGTTACTCCGGGACTAGCGGGAGCAAGACCCAGTACTTC,CASSYSGTSGSKTQYF,TRBJ2-5,TRBD2,TRBV6-5,16,.
TGTGCCTGGAGTCCCCTTGGGGGGGCTCGGGCACCCCTCCACTTT,CAWSPLGGARAPLHF,TRBJ1-6,.,TRBV30,15,once
TGCGCCAGCAGCTTGGAAGGCAGGTATTATGGCTACACCTTC,CASSLEGRYYGYTF,TRBJ1-2,.,TRBV5-1,14,once
TGTGCCAGCAGTTACGACCCGGGGGCTAACTATGGCTACACCTTC,CASSYDPGANYGYTF,TRBJ1-2,.,TRBV6-5,15,.
TGTGCCAGCAGCGCGACTAGGGGGGGCCCGAATGAGCAGTTCTTC,CASSATRGGPNEQFF,TRBJ2-1,.,TRBV6-5,15,.
TGTGCCAGCAAGAGGGGTCTGGGCGATGAGCAGTTCTTC,CASKRGLGDEQFF,TRBJ2-1,.,TRBV6-5,13,.
TGTGCCAGCAGCTTCAGGGAAGGGAAACTGTTTTTT,CASSFREGKLFF,TRBJ1-4,.,TRBV5-4,12,.
TGTGCCAGCAGCTTCTGGGGACAGACCTACAATGAGCAGTTCTTC,CASSFWGQTYNEQFF,TRBJ2-1,TRBD1,TRBV5-4,15,.
TGTGCCAGCATCGGTGCAGGTATAAACACTGAAGCTTTCTTT,CASIGAGINTEAFF,TRBJ1-1,.,TRBV25-1,14,.
TGTGCCAGCAGTGGACTAAGCATGAACACTGAAGCTTTCTTT,CASSGLSMNTEAFF,TRBJ1-1,.,TRBV2,14,once
TGTGCCAGCAGTTCCAGGACAGGGGACAATGAGCAGTTCTTC,CASSSRTGDNEQFF,TRBJ2-1,TRBD1,TRBV6-6,14,.
TGTGCCAGCAGCTCACTTGAGAGAGATACGCAGTATTTT,CASSSLERDTQYF,TRBJ2-3,.,TRBV11-2,13,.
TGTGCCAGCAGTCGGACAGAGCAGCAAGAGACCCAGTACTTC,CASSRTEQQETQYF,TRBJ2-5,.,TRBV6-6,14,.
TGCAGTGCAACAGGGTTAGAGACCCAGTACTTC,CSATGLETQYF,TRBJ2-5,.,TRBV20-1,11,.
TGTGCCAGCAGCTCCTCTAGCGGGGGGACCTACGAGCAGTACTTC,CASSSSSGGTYEQYF,TRBJ2-7,TRBD2,TRBV7-2,15,.
TGTGCCAGCAGTTTATACAGGGGCAGCGCTGAAGCTTTCTTT,CASSLYRGSAEAFF,TRBJ1-1,TRBD1,TRBV27,14,.
TGTGCCAGCACGCGCGCCACGTTCACAGATACGCAGTATTTT,CASTRATFTDTQYF,TRBJ2-3,.,TRBV6-5,14,.
TGTGCCAGCAGCTTAGAGTGGGAGGGCCTTCCCGGGGAGCTGTTTTTT,CASSLEWEGLPGELFF,TRBJ2-2,TRBD2,TRBV7-2,16,.
TGTGCCAGCAGTGAGCCCTCGGGCAGATCCTACGAGCAGTACTTC,CASSEPSGRSYEQYF,TRBJ2-7,.,TRBV2,15,.
TGCGCCAGCAGCGCGGTCCCCGGGACAGGGGCCGCCGATACGCAGTATTTT,CASSAVPGTGAADTQYF,TRBJ2-3,TRBD1,TRBV5-1,17,.
TGTGCCAGCGGACCCGACAGGGGTCCCTACGAGCAGTACTTC,CASGPDRGPYEQYF,TRBJ2-7,TRBD1,TRBV6-1,14,.
TGTGCCAGCGGAGGGATAGCGGGAGTGGGTGAGCAGTTCTTC,CASGGIAGVGEQFF,TRBJ2-1,TRBD2,TRBV2,14,.
TGTGCCAGCAGTGCTGGGGGACAGGGTAGCTACACCTTC,CASSAGGQGSYTF,TRBJ1-2,TRBD1,TRBV2,13,.
TGTGCCAGCAGCTCGGGACAGGCAAAGGTGCAGTACTTC,CASSSGQAKVQYF,TRBJ2-7,TRBD1,TRBV11-3,13,.
TGCGCCAGCAGCCAAGAAAGGAGAAACATTCAGTACTTC,CASSQERRNIQYF,TRBJ2-4,.,TRBV4-1,13,.
TGTGCCAGCAGTGCCCAGGGACAGCTCTATGGCTACACCTTC,CASSAQGQLYGYTF,TRBJ1-2,TRBD1,TRBV2,14,.
TGTGCCAGCAGCAACCGGGACAGGGAAGGTGGAAACACCATATATTTT,CASSNRDREGGNTIYF,TRBJ1-3,TRBD1,TRBV7-9,16,.
TGTGCCAGCAGATCTATTACCGGGACAGATTACACTGAAGCTTTCTTT,CASRSITGTDYTEAFF,TRBJ1-1,TRBD1,TRBV7-9,16,.
TGTGCCAGCAGCCCCGTACCCACCTCACAGGGGGCCATTGGCTACACCTTC,CASSPVPTSQGAIGYTF,TRBJ1-2,TRBD1,TRBV9,17,.
TGTGCCAGCAGTTCGGTGGAGCGGGAGTTCTTC,CASSSVEREFF,TRBJ2-1,.,TRBV28,11,.
TGTGCCAGCAGCCTCAGGGAAGGCACTGAAGCTTTCTTT,CASSLREGTEAFF,TRBJ1-1,.,TRBV7-6,13,.